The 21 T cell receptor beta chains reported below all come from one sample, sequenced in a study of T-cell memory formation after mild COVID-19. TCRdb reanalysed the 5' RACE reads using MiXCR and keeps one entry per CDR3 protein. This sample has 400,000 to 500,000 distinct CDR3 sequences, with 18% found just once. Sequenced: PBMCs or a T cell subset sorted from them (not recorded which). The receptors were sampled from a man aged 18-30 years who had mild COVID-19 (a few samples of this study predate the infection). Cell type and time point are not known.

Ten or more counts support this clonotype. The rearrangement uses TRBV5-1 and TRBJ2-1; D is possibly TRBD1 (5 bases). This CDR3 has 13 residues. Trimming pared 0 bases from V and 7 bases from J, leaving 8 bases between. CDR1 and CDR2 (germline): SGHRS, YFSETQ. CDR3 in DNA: TGCGCCAGCAGCTTGGGGGGCAGAAATGAGCAGTTCTTC. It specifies CASSLGGRNEQFF.

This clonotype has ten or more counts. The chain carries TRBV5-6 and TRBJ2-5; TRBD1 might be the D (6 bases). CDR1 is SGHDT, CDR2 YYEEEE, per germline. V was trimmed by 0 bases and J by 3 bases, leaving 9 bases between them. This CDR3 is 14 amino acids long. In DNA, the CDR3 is TGTGCCAGCAGCTTGGACCGACAGGAAGAGACCCAGTACTTC. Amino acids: CASSLDRQEETQYF. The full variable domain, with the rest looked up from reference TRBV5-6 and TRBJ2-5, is DAGVTQSPTHLIKTRGQQVTLRCSPKSGHDTVSWYQQALGQGPQFIFQYYEEEERQRGNFPDRFSGHQFPNYSSELNVNALLLGDSALYLCASSLDRQEETQYFGPGTRLLVL.

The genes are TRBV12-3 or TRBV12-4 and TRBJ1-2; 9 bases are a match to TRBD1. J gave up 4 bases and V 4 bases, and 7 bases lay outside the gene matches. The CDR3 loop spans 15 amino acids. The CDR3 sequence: CASSSDSDRGYGYTF. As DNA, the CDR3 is TGTGCCAGCAGTTCGGATTCGGACAGGGGCTATGGCTACACCTTC.

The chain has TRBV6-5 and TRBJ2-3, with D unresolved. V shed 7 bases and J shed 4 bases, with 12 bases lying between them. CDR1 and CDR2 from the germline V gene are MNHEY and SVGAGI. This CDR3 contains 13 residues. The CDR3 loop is CASKGYTADTQYF. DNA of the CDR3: TGTGCCAGCAAGGGCTATACTGCAGATACGCAGTATTTT.

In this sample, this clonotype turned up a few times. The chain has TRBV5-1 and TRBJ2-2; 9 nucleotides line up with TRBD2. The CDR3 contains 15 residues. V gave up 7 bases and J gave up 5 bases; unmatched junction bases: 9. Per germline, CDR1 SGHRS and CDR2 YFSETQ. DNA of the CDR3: TGCGCCAGCTACGGGCTAGCGGGGACAACCGGGGAGCTGTTTTTT. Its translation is CASYGLAGTTGELFF.

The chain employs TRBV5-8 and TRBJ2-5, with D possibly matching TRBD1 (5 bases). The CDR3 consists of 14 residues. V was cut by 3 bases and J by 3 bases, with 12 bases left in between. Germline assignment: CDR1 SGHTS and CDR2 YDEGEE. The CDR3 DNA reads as TGTGCCAGCAGCTCCCGACAGAGAGAAGAGACCCAGTACTTC. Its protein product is CASSSRQREETQYF.

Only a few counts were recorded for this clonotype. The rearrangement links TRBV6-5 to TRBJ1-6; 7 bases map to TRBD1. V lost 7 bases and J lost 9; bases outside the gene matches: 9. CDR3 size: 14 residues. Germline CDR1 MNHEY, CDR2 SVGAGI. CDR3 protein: CASTQTGSGSPLHF. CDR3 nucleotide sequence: TGTGCCAGCACTCAGACAGGGTCGGGTTCACCCCTCCACTTT.

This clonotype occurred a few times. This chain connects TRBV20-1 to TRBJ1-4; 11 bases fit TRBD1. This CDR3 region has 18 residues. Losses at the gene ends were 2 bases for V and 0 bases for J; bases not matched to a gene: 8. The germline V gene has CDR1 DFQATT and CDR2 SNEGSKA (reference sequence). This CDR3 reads CSARLTGTGGSTNEKLFF. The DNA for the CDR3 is TGCAGTGCTAGACTTACCGGGACAGGGGGATCAACTAATGAAAAACTGTTTTTT.

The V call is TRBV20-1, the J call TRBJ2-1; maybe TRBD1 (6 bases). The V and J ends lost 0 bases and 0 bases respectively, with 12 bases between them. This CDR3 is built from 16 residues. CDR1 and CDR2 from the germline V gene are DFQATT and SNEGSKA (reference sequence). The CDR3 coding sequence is TGCAGTGCTAGAGATTGGAAGGACAGCTCCTACAATGAGCAGTTCTTC. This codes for CSARDWKDSSYNEQFF.

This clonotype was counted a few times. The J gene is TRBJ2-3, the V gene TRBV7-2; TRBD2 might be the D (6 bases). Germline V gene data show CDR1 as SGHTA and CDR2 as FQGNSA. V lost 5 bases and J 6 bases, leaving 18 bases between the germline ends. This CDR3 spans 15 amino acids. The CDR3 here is CASSNAGGLEDTQYF. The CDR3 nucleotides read TGTGCCAGCAGCAACGCCGGGGGTCTCGAGGATACGCAGTATTTT.

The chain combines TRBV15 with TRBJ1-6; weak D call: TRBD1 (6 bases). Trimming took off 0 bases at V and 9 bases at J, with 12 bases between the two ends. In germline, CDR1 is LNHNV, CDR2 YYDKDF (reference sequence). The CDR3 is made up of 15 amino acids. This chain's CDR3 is CATSRDSRGSSPLHF. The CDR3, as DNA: TGTGCCACCAGCAGAGATTCCAGGGGTAGTTCACCCCTCCACTTT.

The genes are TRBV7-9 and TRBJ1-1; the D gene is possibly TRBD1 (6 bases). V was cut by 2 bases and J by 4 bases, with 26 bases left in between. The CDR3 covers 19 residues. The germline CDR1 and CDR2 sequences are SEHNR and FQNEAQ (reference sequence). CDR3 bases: TGTGCCAGCAGCTTACGCCGGTCCGGGACACGCAAAAGGGGCACTGAAGCTTTCTTT. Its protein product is CASSLRRSGTRKRGTEAFF.

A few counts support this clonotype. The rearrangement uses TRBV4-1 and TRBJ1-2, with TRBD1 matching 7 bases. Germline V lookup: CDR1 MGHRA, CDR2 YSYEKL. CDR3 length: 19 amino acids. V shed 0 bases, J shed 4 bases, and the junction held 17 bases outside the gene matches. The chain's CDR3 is CASSQDMRQGLSSGYGYTF. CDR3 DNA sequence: TGCGCCAGCAGCCAAGATATGCGACAGGGTTTGTCTAGCGGCTATGGCTACACCTTC.

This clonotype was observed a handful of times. CDR3 loop: CASVLAGGLYEQYF. CDR3 DNA: TGTGCCAGCGTATTAGCGGGGGGCCTCTACGAGCAGTACTTC. The gene calls are TRBV6-1 and TRBJ2-7; 10 positions match TRBD2. The germline gives CDR1 MNHNS, CDR2 SASEGT. Unmatched junction bases numbered 7, after V lost 8 bases and J lost 3 bases. There are 14 residues in the CDR3.

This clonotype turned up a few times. The CDR3 is CASSPRSAGELFF. The CDR3 bases are TGTGCCAGCTCACCAAGGTCGGCCGGGGAGCTGTTTTTT. The chain carries TRBV18 and TRBJ2-2; D is unresolved. The CDR3 is made up of 13 amino acids. The germline V and J ends were trimmed by 2 bases and 6 bases, with 7 bases remaining between them. Germline assignment: CDR1 KGHSH and CDR2 LQKENI.

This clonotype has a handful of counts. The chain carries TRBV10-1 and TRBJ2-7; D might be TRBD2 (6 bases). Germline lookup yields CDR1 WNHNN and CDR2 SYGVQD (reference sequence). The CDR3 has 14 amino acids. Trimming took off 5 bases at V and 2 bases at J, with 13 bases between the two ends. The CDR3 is CASSYGGPPYEQYF. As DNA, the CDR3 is TGCGCCAGCAGTTACGGGGGTCCCCCCTACGAGCAGTACTTC.

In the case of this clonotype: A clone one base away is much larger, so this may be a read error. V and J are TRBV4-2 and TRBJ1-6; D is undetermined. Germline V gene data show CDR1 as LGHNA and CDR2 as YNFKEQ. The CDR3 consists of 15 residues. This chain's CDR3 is CASSQGSLRATGLHF. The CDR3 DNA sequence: TGTGCCAGCAGCCAAGGGAGCCTGAGGGCCACGGGTCTGCATTTT.

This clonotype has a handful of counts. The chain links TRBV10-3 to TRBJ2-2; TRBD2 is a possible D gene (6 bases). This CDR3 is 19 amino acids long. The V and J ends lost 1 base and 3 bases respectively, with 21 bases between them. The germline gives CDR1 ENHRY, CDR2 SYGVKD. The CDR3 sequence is CAISELFFRGTGDTGELFF. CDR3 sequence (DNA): TGTGCCATCAGTGAGTTGTTCTTTCGGGGGACTGGCGACACCGGGGAGCTGTTTTTT.

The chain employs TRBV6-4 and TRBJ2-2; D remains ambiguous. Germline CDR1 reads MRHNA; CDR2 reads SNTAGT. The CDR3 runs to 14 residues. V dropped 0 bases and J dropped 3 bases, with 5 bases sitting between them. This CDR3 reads CASSDSLYTGELFF. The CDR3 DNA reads TGTGCCAGCAGTGACTCGCTGTACACCGGGGAGCTGTTTTTT.

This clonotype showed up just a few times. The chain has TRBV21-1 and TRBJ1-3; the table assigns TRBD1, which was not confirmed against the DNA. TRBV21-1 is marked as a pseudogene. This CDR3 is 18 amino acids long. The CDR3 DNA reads TGTGCCAGCACCTCTGGACAGGGTGGAGATGGCTCTGGAAACACCATATATTTT. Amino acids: CASTSGQGGDGSGNTIYF.

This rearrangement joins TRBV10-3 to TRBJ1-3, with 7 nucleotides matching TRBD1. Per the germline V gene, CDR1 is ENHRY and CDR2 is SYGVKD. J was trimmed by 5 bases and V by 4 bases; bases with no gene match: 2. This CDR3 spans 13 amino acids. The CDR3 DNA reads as TGTGCCATCAGTGGGGACAGCAGAAACACCATATATTTT. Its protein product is CAISGDSRNTIYF.